The clone carrying this TCR beta chain was seen at least ten times. Its matching antigen is unknown. Using RNA transcripts as the source, TCR beta CDR3 regions were amplified. First-round RT-PCR targeting the TCR CDR3 was performed with the HTBI primer set. From the multiplex PCR reads, TCRdb called clonotypes with MiXCR, one entry per CDR3 protein. The table has 300,000 to 450,000 distinct CDR3 sequences, roughly 14% seen once. These data are taken from a study of T cells in Graves' hyperthyroidism and ophthalmopathy. Study outcomes and limitations: Among thyroid clonotypes expanded above 0.001, most also appeared in blood.

Germline-derived CDR1 and CDR2 are DFQATT and SNEGSKA (reference sequence). The ends were cut back, 3 bases at V and 8 bases at J, with 7 bases in the middle. This CDR3 comprises 10 residues. The sequenced material came from blood. This clonotype was obtained from a man aged 30 to 45 with Graves' hyperthyroidism that later progressed to Graves' ophthalmopathy. J is TRBJ1-2 and V is TRBV20-1; D gene uncertain. Written as DNA, the CDR3 is TGCAGTGCTAGTTTCGGGGGCTACACCTTC. This gives the protein CSASFGGYTF.